The T cell receptor (beta chain) under discussion was sequenced for a study of patients and donors after allogeneic stem cell transplantation. Per the germline V gene, CDR1 is SEHNR and CDR2 is FQNEAQ (reference sequence). V lost 5 bases, J lost 1 base, and 15 bases lay in between. The CDR3 contains 16 residues. TCRdb re-called the RT-PCR reads through MiXCR, storing one row per CDR3 protein. The table has some 960,000 distinct CDR3 sequences, roughly 18% seen once. This clonotype was seen at least ten times. The chain links TRBV7-9 to TRBJ2-1; a weak D match, TRBD2 (5 bases). The TCR comes from a human donor who was either an allogeneic HSCT recipient or a stem cell or donor lymphocyte infusion donor (not recorded which). It is not recorded whose cells these are; they may come from a transplant donor. Material for sequencing was blood, either unsorted or a sorted T cell fraction (not recorded which). CDR3 loop: CASSPLDGVSYNEQFF. CDR3 nucleotides: TGTGCCAGCAGCCCCCTCGACGGGGTTTCCTACAATGAGCAGTTCTTC.